Listed below are T cell receptor beta chains from one sample, sequenced in a study of graft-versus-host responses after intestinal transplantation. Their antigens remain unidentified. Libraries were prepared by immunoSEQ multiplex PCR; TCRdb keeps only in-frame clonotypes and omits some of them. The top ten clones hold around 2.6% of a sample with 55,000 to 85,000 clones, around 89% of them seen once. The specimen was unstimulated CD8+ T cells sorted from spleen or lymph node cells, collected before intestinal transplant. Source of these receptors: a human donor who received an intestinal transplant. Each CDR3 is given with its conserved first and last residue. D genes are given only for firm matches. A row's size may be missing; if present it is once, few, many or a size class.

j_gene	v_gene	abundance	d_gene	CDR3nt	CDR3aa
TRBJ2-2	TRBV21-1	-	-	TGTGCCAGTATAATAGATAACCTGAACGCGAACACCGGGGAGCTGTTTTTT	CASIIDNLNANTGELFF
TRBJ1-1	TRBV5-5	-	-	TGTGCCAGCAGTCCCTGGCCCGCTAGGGGTACCGCTGAAGCTTTCTTT	CASSPWPARGTAEAFF
TRBJ2-2	TRBV5-1	-	-	TGCGCCAGCAGCTTGGTTCTGACCGGGGAGCTGTTTTTT	CASSLVLTGELFF
TRBJ1-2	TRBV7-9	-	-	TGTGCCAGCAGCCCCTGGGACACTTATAACTATGGCTACACCTTC	CASSPWDTYNYGYTF
TRBJ2-2	TRBV2	-	TRBD2	TGTGCCAGCAGTTACACTAGCGACACCGGGGAGCTGTTTTTT	CASSYTSDTGELFF
TRBJ2-1	TRBV14	-	TRBD2	TGTGCCAGCAGCCAAGATTCAGCGGGAGGGAACCCCGGCGCCTACAATGAGCAGTTCTTC	CASSQDSAGGNPGAYNEQFF
TRBJ2-1	TRBV7-7	-	-	TGTGCTAGCAGCTTGTATCACGGTCAAGATGAGCAGTTCTTC	CASSLYHGQDEQFF
TRBJ2-1	TRBV13	-	TRBD2	TGTGCCAGCAGCTTCTCCCGGACTAGCGGGGGGCAAAGCTCCTACAATGAGCAGTTCTTC	CASSFSRTSGGQSSYNEQFF
TRBJ1-2	TRBV28	-	-	TGTGCCAGCAGGACACCCAACTATGGCTACACCTTC	CASRTPNYGYTF
TRBJ2-5	TRBV28	-	-	TGTGCCAGCAGTTTACCATCCCGGTTGTACCAAGAGACCCAGTACTTC	CASSLPSRLYQETQYF
TRBJ2-1	TRBV6-5	once	-	TGTGCCAGCAGTTACTCGGGGCGATGGATTCCGACCGAGCAGTTCTTC	CASSYSGRWIPTEQFF
TRBJ2-5	TRBV7-2	-	-	TGTGCCAGCAGCTTAGCGGGACCACCGGCTAGCGCCCCATCGAACCAGTACTTC	CASSLAGPPASAPSNQYF
TRBJ2-7	TRBV30	-	TRBD2	TGTGCCTGGAATTCGGGGGGGCCCTCCTACGAGCAGTACTTC	CAWNSGGPSYEQYF
TRBJ2-3	TRBV5-8	few	-	TGTGCCAGCAGCCCGGACGACACAGGGCGGGATACGCAGTATTTT	CASSPDDTGRDTQYF
TRBJ1-1	TRBV6-1	-	-	TGTGCCAGCAGTGAAGAAGCAGGGGCGAACACTGAAGCTTTCTTT	CASSEEAGANTEAFF
TRBJ1-4	TRBV7-5	-	-	TGTGCCAGAAGCTCGCCCGACAGGCGCGCTAATGAAAAACTGTTTTTT	CARSSPDRRANEKLFF
TRBJ2-2	TRBV13	-	-	TGTGCCAGCAGCTCACAGCTCGGGGAGCTGTTTTTT	CASSSQLGELFF
TRBJ2-1	TRBV27	-	-	TGTGCCAGCAGTTTAGGGAGCTCCTACAATGAGCAGTTCTTC	CASSLGSSYNEQFF
TRBJ2-7	TRBV7-8	-	-	TGTGCCAGCAGCTTAAGGGGGGGGGACGGCTACGAGCAGTACTTC	CASSLRGGDGYEQYF
TRBJ2-1	TRBV29-1	-	TRBD1	TGCAGCGTCTTACAGGGGGCGGATGAGCAGTTCTTC	CSVLQGADEQFF
TRBJ1-2	TRBV6-5	-	TRBD1	TGTGCCAGCAGTTACACAGGGGGGCCTATTAACTATGGCTACACCTTC	CASSYTGGPINYGYTF
TRBJ1-2	TRBV5-4	-	TRBD1	TGTGCCAGCAGCTCTCTTGGGACAGGTGTCTGGGGCTACACCTTC	CASSSLGTGVWGYTF
TRBJ2-7	TRBV28	-	TRBD1	TGTGCCAGCAGTCCCGGACAGGGGGACTCCTACGAGCAGTACTTC	CASSPGQGDSYEQYF